This T cell receptor beta chain came from a study of blood T cell repertoires in COVID-19. Authors' processing steps: Counts of nucleated cells, estimated from reference gene primer amplification, were obtained. The protocol was immunoSEQ multiplex PCR, while the TCRdb copy is restricted to in-frame clones and leaves out a portion. That table supplies the V and J calls and clone size; D and trimming were determined from the DNA. The table includes about 13,000 clones, roughly 84% detected once. Germline CDR1 SGHRS, CDR2 YFSETQ. Unmatched junction bases numbered 3, after V lost 0 bases and J lost 3 bases. The CDR3 has 16 residues.

The TCR comes from a man in his forties with active or convalescent COVID-19. V gene TRBV5-1 combines with J gene TRBJ2-5, with 12 bases aligning to TRBD2. The sample comprised peripheral blood. CDR3 protein: CASSLGGLAGKETQYF. CDR3 coding DNA: TGCGCCAGCAGCTTGGGGGGACTAGCGGGTAAAGAGACCCAGTACTTC.